This TCR beta chain was identified during a study of blood T cell repertoires in COVID-19. TCRdb's table, derived via immunoSEQ multiplex PCR, lists solely in-frame clones and lacks some. The sample lists over 250,000 clones; about 90% were seen once. Trimming left V 4 bases short and J 2 bases short, with 17 bases between. This CDR3 is built from 16 residues. Germline V lookup: CDR1 SGHAT, CDR2 FQNNGV. V and J are TRBV11-2 and TRBJ1-2; maybe TRBD1 (5 bases). This sequence was found in a woman aged 45-60 years with COVID-19, enrolled during active disease. Sample: peripheral blood. CDR3 DNA sequence: TGTGCCAGCAGCTCTGCAACCTATAAGGGGAACTATGGCTACACCTTC. Amino acid sequence: CASSSATYKGNYGYTF.